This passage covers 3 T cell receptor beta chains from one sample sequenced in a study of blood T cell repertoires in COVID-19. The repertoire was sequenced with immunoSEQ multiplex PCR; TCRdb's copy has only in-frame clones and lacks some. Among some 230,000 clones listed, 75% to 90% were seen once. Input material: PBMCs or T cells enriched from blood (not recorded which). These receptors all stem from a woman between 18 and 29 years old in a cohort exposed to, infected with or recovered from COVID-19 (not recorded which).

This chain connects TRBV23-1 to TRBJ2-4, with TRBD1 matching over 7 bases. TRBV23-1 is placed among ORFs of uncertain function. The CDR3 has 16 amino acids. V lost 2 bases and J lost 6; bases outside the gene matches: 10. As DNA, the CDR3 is TGCGCCAGCAGTCAACGTCCCCAGGGGGTAAGAAACATTCAGTACTTC. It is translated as CASSQRPQGVRNIQYF.

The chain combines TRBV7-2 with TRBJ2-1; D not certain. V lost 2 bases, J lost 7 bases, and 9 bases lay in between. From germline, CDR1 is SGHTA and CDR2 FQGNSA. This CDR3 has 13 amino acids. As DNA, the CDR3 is TGTGCCAGCAGCTTACCTCCTGAGAATGAGCAGTTCTTC. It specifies CASSLPPENEQFF.

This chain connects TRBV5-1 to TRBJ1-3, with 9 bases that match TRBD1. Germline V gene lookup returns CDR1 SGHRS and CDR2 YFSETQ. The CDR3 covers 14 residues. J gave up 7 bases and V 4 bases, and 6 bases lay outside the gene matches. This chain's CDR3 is CASSLGTGRNTIYF. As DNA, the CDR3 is TGCGCCAGCAGCCTAGGGACAGGGCGGAACACCATATATTTT.